The next 12 T cell receptor beta chains were all read from a single sample in a study of neurological immune-mediated disorders. TCRdb redid the calling of the 5' RACE reads with MiXCR, one entry per CDR3 protein. Among approximately 40,000 distinct CDR3 sequences listed, roughly 3.8% were seen once. Input material: PBMCs. These receptors were obtained from a man aged 25 to 40 with multiple sclerosis.

To note about this clonotype: A much larger clone sits a single nucleotide away, making a read error possible. The chain recombines TRBV12-3 or TRBV12-4 with TRBJ1-5, with a possible D match to TRBD1 (6 bases). This CDR3 contains 13 residues. CDR3 sequence reads: CASRTGHNQPQNF. In DNA form, the CDR3 reads TGTGCCAGCAGAACGGGACATAATCAGCCCCAGAATTTT.

This clonotype was counted at least ten times. The chain joins TRBV6-6 to TRBJ1-5; D unclear. Germline-derived CDR1 and CDR2 are MNHNY and SVGAGI (reference sequence). The ends were cut back, 5 bases at V and 5 bases at J, with 16 bases in the middle. CDR3 length: 15 residues. This chain's CDR3 is CASSPRAFRDQPQHF. The CDR3 DNA sequence: TGTGCCAGCAGTCCACGGGCCTTTCGGGATCAGCCCCAGCATTTT.

This clonotype has at least ten counts. V and J are TRBV9 and TRBJ1-1; D is unclear. V was pared by 0 bases and J by 8 bases, with 8 bases between. CDR3 length: 12 residues. Germline CDR1 SGDLS, CDR2 YYNGEE. The CDR3 DNA is TGTGCCAGCAGCGTAGGTCTCTCCGAAGCTTTCTTT. Translating gives CASSVGLSEAFF.

This clonotype was observed at least ten times. This chain connects TRBV27 to TRBJ2-7, with 8 bases fitting TRBD1. V lost 5 bases, J lost 7 bases, and 16 bases stayed unmatched. This CDR3 contains 16 residues. The germline V gene encodes CDR1 MNHEY and CDR2 SMNVEV (reference sequence). CDR3 in amino acids: CASSPARSQGAGEQYF. CDR3 bases: TGTGCCAGCAGTCCTGCTAGGTCGCAGGGGGCAGGGGAGCAGTACTTC.

This clonotype occurred many times. J is TRBJ2-4 and V is TRBV27; D tentatively reads TRBD1 or TRBD2 (5 bases each). V was clipped by 6 bases and J by 5 bases, with 17 bases between them. Germline lookup yields CDR1 MNHEY and CDR2 SMNVEV (reference sequence). The CDR3 sequence is 15 residues long. CDR3 in amino acids: CASSPRDRSQNIQYF. The CDR3 nucleotides read TGTGCCAGCAGCCCCCGGGACCGATCGCAAAACATTCAGTACTTC.

This chain connects TRBV20-1 to TRBJ1-2, with D unclear. Trimming took off 1 base at V and 0 bases at J, with 6 bases between the two ends. Germline assignment: CDR1 DFQATT and CDR2 SNEGSKA (reference sequence). The CDR3 has 13 residues. The CDR3 DNA follows: TGCAGTGCTAGAGCGGAAGCTAACTATGGCTACACCTTC. Encoded protein: CSARAEANYGYTF.

This clonotype was found a few times. A clone one base away is much larger, so this may be a read error. This chain connects TRBV5-1 to TRBJ1-2; no reliable D call. From germline, CDR1 is SGHRS and CDR2 YFSETQ. The CDR3 covers 14 residues. Trimming left V 5 bases short and J 5 bases short, with 16 bases between. CDR3 residues: CASSPSGKVYGYTF. Here the CDR3 DNA reads TGCGCCAGCAGTCCTTCGGGAAAGGTATATGGCTACACCTTC.

Remarks on this clonotype: A much bigger clone sits one base away, suggesting this may be a read error. This rearrangement joins TRBV20-1 to TRBJ2-7, with D possibly matching TRBD1 (5 bases). The germline V and J ends were trimmed by 7 bases and 7 bases, with 17 bases remaining between them. This CDR3 spans 12 amino acids. CDR1 and CDR2 from the germline V gene are DFQATT and SNEGSKA (reference sequence). This CDR3 is CSVGKQGKEQYF. As DNA, the CDR3 is TGCAGTGTTGGAAAGCAGGGAAAAGAGCAGTACTTC.

This clonotype was detected many times. The V gene is TRBV20-1, the J gene TRBJ1-1, with 7 bases matching TRBD1. The CDR3 covers 13 residues. Unmatched junction bases numbered 4, after V lost 3 bases and J lost 3 bases. Germline V gives CDR1 DFQATT, CDR2 SNEGSKA (reference sequence). In DNA form, the CDR3 reads TGCAGTGCTAGCAGGGGGACACACACTGAAGCTTTCTTT. Residues: CSASRGTHTEAFF.

The chain joins TRBV29-1 to TRBJ2-5, with D perhaps being TRBD1 or TRBD2 (6 bases each). Trimming removed 4 bases from V and 5 bases from J, with 14 bases in between. Germline-derived CDR1 and CDR2 are SQVTM and ANQGSEA. The CDR3 has 13 amino acids. The CDR3 loop reads CSVAGGAGETQYF. The DNA for the CDR3 is TGCAGCGTTGCCGGGGGCGCGGGGGAGACCCAGTACTTC.

Only a few counts were recorded for this clonotype. The gene calls are TRBV5-1 and TRBJ2-7; TRBD1 aligns across 9 bases. CDR1 and CDR2 from the germline V gene are SGHRS and YFSETQ. The CDR3 totals 15 residues. The ends lost 5 bases at V and 2 bases at J; junction bases unmatched: 8. The CDR3 bases are TGCGCCAGCAGTGGGGACAGGGTAGGGGCCTACGAGCAGTACTTC. Translation gives CASSGDRVGAYEQYF.

This clonotype was recorded many times. This chain connects TRBV5-1 to TRBJ1-2; D remains ambiguous. Germline lookup yields CDR1 SGHRS and CDR2 YFSETQ. The CDR3 is 14 residues long. V was shortened by 4 bases and J by 1 base, with 11 bases between the two germline ends. CDR3 coding DNA: TGCGCCAGCAGCCCCGAGACAAATAACTATGGCTACACCTTC. This gives the protein CASSPETNNYGYTF.